This section outlines one T cell receptor beta chain sequence together with its context. Antigen unknown. TCRdb independently ran MiXCR on the reads; one entry per CDR3 protein. This sample has around 78,000 distinct CDR3 sequences, with roughly 40% found just once. The sample belongs to a study of T cell repertoires in cytomegalovirus infection. Study in general: The study used recently identified HLA-C-restricted and well-studied HLA-B-restricted CMV epitopes. Public TCR beta signatures provided an indication of both CMV infection and a matching HLA type. Study-level results: HLA-C-restricted, CMV-specific TCR beta clonotypes were dominant ex vivo. Summed frequency of public TCR beta families distinguished CMV carriers with the relevant HLA.

The CDR3 has 18 amino acids. V was pared by 2 bases and J by 5 bases, with 13 bases of the junction left unmatched. This sequence originates from a human donor in good health (CMV status not recorded). Some clones in this sample may be carry-over from other donors' samples. Sequencing was performed on CD8+ T cells from cultured PBMCs, taken from culture after CMV antigen stimulation. This sequence joins TRBV12-3 or TRBV12-4 and TRBJ2-5, with 11 nucleotides matching TRBD2. Written as DNA, the CDR3 is TGTGCCAGCAGTTTAATAGGGACTAGCGGCGCCCCTCATGAGACCCAGTACTTC. Protein sequence: CASSLIGTSGAPHETQYF.